Shown below are 12 T cell receptor beta chains from a single sample sequenced in a study of blood T cells in healthy people across ages. A sample-barcoded 5' primer and a J-beta primer mix were used in a second PCR of about 6 to 11 cycles. TCRdb used MiXCR to reprocess the 5' RACE reads, holding one entry per CDR3 protein. The sample records roughly 1.9 million distinct CDR3 sequences, about 39% being singletons. What was sequenced was blood. The receptors were gathered from a human donor in good health.

Comments on this clonotype: The junction and the germline gene differ at one end; a read error may be behind it. V gene TRBV5-1 combines with J gene TRBJ1-2, with 8 nucleotides matching TRBD1. CDR3 length equals 15 residues. The germline gives CDR1 SGHRS, CDR2 YFSETQ. This CDR3 is CTSSAWMTGDQDYTF. The CDR3 nucleotides read TGCACCAGCAGCGCTTGGATGACAGGGGACCAAGACTACACCTTC.

This chain links TRBV12-3 or TRBV12-4 with TRBJ1-1; possibly TRBD1 for D (6 bases). V shed 11 bases and J shed 3 bases, with 16 bases lying between them. This CDR3 comprises 13 residues. CDR3 amino acids: CAGIPDSYTEAFF. CDR3 bases: TGTGCCGGCATTCCGGACAGTTACACTGAAGCTTTCTTT.

This clonotype was recorded only once. Possible read error: a much larger clone is one base away. V gene TRBV7-9 combines with J gene TRBJ2-1, with 7 bases aligning to TRBD2. CDR1 and CDR2 (germline): SEHNR, FQNEAQ (reference sequence). After removal of 2 bases from V and 1 base from J, the junction contained 2 bases not matched to a gene. There are 15 residues in the CDR3. CDR3 nucleotides: TGTGCCAGCAGCTTACCTAGCGGTTCCTACAATGAGCAGTTCTTC. As protein: CASSLPSGSYNEQFF.

This clonotype occurred a few times. The gene calls are TRBV5-1 and TRBJ2-4, with 9 bases lining up with TRBD1. Trimming cost V 4 bases and J 10 bases; bases outside gene matches: 9. Germline V gene lookup returns CDR1 SGHRS and CDR2 YFSETQ. This CDR3 contains 14 residues. The CDR3 sequence: CASSPGTGQGIQYF. The CDR3 DNA follows: TGCGCCAGCAGCCCAGGGACAGGGCAGGGTATTCAGTACTTC. The full variable domain, completed using reference TRBV5-1 and TRBJ2-4, is KAGVTQTPRYLIKTRGQQVTLSCSPISGHRSVSWYQQTPGQGLQFLFEYFSETQRNKGNFPGRFSGRQFSNSRSEMNVSTLELGDSALYLCASSPGTGQGIQYFGAGTRLSVL.

This CDR3 is CASSLSIRRQLLNNEQFF. The CDR3 DNA reads as TGTGCCAGCAGCCTCTCCATCCGCCGACAGCTCTTGAACAATGAGCAGTTCTTC. The chain uses TRBV7-6 and TRBJ2-1; TRBD1 is a possible D gene (5 bases). With 5 bases removed from V and 5 bases from J, the gap between germline ends came to 25 bases. Germline V gene sequence: CDR1 SGHVS, CDR2 FNYEAQ. There are 18 residues in the CDR3.

This clonotype was seen at least ten times. The J gene is TRBJ2-7, the V gene TRBV29-1, with 7 positions matching TRBD1. Trimming cost V 7 bases and J 0 bases; bases outside gene matches: 6. CDR3 size: 13 residues. Germline V gene lookup returns CDR1 SQVTM and CDR2 ANQGSEA. This CDR3 reads CSGTGDHSYEQYF. The DNA for the CDR3 is TGCAGCGGAACAGGGGACCACTCCTACGAGCAGTACTTC.

This clonotype was counted a few times. In nucleotides, the CDR3 is TGCGCCAGCAGCCCCACCGGGACAGGGGACGAGCAGTACTTC. Translation: CASSPTGTGDEQYF. The chain joins TRBV5-1 to TRBJ2-4; 10 nucleotides align to TRBD1. The DNA matches TRBJ2-7 better at its end, which makes the J call doubtful. Per the germline V gene, CDR1 is SGHRS and CDR2 is YFSETQ. CDR3 length: 14 residues.

The rearrangement joins TRBV9 to TRBJ2-1, with D possibly matching TRBD1 (7 bases). Trimming took 4 bases from V and 0 from J, leaving 26 bases between them. In germline, CDR1 is SGDLS, CDR2 YYNGEE. The CDR3 covers 20 residues. The CDR3 bases are TGTGCCAGCAGCCCCAGGGGTGGAGGGGGCTTTTCCTACTCCTACAATGAGCAGTTCTTC. Amino acid sequence: CASSPRGGGGFSYSYNEQFF.

The V and J genes are TRBV29-1 and TRBJ1-2; D gene uncertain. Germline loops: CDR1 SQVTM, CDR2 ANQGSEA. V was shortened by 0 bases and J by 2 bases, with 10 bases between the two germline ends. This CDR3 has 14 amino acids. The CDR3 DNA is TGCAGCGTTGAAGACCCTGTCGGGAACTATGGCTACACCTTC. This gives the protein CSVEDPVGNYGYTF.

A few counts support this clonotype. This chain links TRBV29-1 with TRBJ2-1, with D tentatively TRBD1 or TRBD2 (5 bases each). V was cut by 7 bases and J by 2 bases, with 18 bases left in between. The CDR3 runs 15 residues. Germline V gene data show CDR1 as SQVTM and CDR2 as ANQGSEA. CDR3 residues: CSASDIGGPYNEQFF. The CDR3, as DNA: TGCAGCGCGTCGGACATTGGGGGACCCTACAATGAGCAGTTCTTC.

This clonotype was seen more than once but under ten times. The chain links TRBV7-2 to TRBJ2-5; perhaps TRBD2 as D (5 bases). CDR1 and CDR2 (germline): SGHTA, FQGNSA. The CDR3 consists of 13 residues. Deletions cut 3 bases from V and 6 bases from J, with 11 bases between. CDR3 DNA: TGTGCCAGCAGCTTCCTAGCCATCCAGACCCAGTACTTC. Protein: CASSFLAIQTQYF.

The CDR3 loop is CASSVGVVSPFYEQYF. The DNA for the CDR3 is TGTGCCAGCAGCGTAGGTGTGGTCAGTCCCTTCTACGAGCAGTACTTC. This chain joins TRBV9 and TRBJ2-7; D is unclear. V was cut by 0 bases and J by 3 bases, with 16 bases left in between. This CDR3 comprises 16 residues. Germline V gives CDR1 SGDLS, CDR2 YYNGEE.